A single T cell receptor (beta chain) is shown here with its context. These data belong to a study of blood T cells in healthy people across ages. Trimming cost V 1 base and J 6 bases; bases outside gene matches: 6. CDR3 size: 14 residues. Germline values: CDR1 DFQATT, CDR2 SNEGSKA (reference sequence). PCR was performed a second time for about 7 to 11 cycles using a sample-barcoded 5' primer and a J-beta primer mix. TCRdb ran MiXCR on the 5' RACE reads and lists one entry per CDR3 protein. The data contain under 2,000,000 distinct CDR3 sequences, roughly 49% of them singletons. Sequences were obtained from blood. The receptor comes from a woman aged 40 to 55 in good health. The chain has TRBV20-1 and TRBJ1-5, with 7 nucleotides matching TRBD1. CDR3 amino acids: CSARGQGMGQPQHF. The CDR3 bases are TGCAGTGCTAGAGGACAGGGTATGGGTCAGCCCCAGCATTTT.